This TCR beta chain originates from a study of T cell repertoires in cytomegalovirus infection. Overall study: Carrying CMV and the relevant HLA type showed in public TCR beta signatures. Points from the study as a whole: The cumulative frequency of public TCR beta families identified carriers of CMV plus the relevant HLA.

TCRdb processed the reads anew with MiXCR; each CDR3 protein has one entry. The sample lists some 280,000 distinct CDR3 sequences; roughly an eighth were seen once. In this sample, this clonotype turned up a few times. The antigen remains undetermined. The CDR3 is 14 residues long. The ends were cut back, 2 bases at V and 1 base at J, with 5 bases in the middle. The gene calls are TRBV12-3 or TRBV12-4 and TRBJ2-2; D is undetermined. The TCR sequence derives from a human donor in good health (CMV status not recorded). Some clones in this sample may be carry-over from other donors' samples. The sequencing sample was made of PBMCs. The CDR3 bases are TGTGCCAGCAGTTTAAGGCTGAACACCGGGGAGCTGTTTTTT. It encodes CASSLRLNTGELFF.